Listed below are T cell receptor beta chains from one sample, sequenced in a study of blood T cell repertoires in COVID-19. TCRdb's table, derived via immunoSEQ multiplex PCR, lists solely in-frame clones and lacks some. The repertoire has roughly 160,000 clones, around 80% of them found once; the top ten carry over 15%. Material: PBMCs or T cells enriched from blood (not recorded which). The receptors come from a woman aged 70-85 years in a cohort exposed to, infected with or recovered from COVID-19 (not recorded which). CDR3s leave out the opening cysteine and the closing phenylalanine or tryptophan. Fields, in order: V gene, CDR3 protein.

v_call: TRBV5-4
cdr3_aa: ASSLDGQGGYGYT

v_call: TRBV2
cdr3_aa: ASSAGQFYEQY

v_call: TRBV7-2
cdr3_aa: ASSPFGRGLTDTQY

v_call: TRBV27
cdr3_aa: ASSLLTSGPSEQY

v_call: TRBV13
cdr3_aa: ASSHGTSGHEQY

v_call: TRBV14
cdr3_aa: ASSPPGGQIGNTQY

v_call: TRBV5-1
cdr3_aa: ASSPGQGENTEAF

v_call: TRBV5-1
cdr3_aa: ASSLVRGRTEAF

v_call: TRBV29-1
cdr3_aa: SVDPGTGELF

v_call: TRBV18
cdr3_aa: ASSPRATGSSGNTIY

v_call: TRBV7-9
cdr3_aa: ASSLGGEREQF

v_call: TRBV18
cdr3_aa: ASSPQQGASPYNEQF

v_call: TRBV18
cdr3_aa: ASSPPISGYAEAF

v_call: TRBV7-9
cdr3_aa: ASSLVRASGSRNEQF

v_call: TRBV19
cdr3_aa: SSSIDSGRARSPQF

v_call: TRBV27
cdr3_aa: ASSSTGGGTQY

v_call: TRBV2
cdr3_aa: ASSEQQGPQY

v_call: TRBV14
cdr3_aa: ASSRRLAGAGTDTQY

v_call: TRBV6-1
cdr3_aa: ASSEPGRSAEAF

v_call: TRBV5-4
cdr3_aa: ASSGAMKNTEAF

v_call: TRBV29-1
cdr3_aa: SSTIRGPDNEQF

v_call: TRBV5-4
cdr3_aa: ASSLRASGVGTDTQY

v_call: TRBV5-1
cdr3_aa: ASSLDSNTGELF

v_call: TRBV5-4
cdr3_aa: ASSLGIGGGETQY

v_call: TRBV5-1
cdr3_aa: ASSLSPSGRGEQF

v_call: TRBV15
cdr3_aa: ATSRTIDLDEQY

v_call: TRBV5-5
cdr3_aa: ASSTDLNYGYT

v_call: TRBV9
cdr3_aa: ASSVGGGSYNSPLH

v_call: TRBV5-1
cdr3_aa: ASSSRTSWSGELF

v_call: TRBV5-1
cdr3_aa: ASSLGGTDTQY

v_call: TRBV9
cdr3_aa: ASSPRGEQETQY

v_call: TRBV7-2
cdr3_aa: ASSLRTGADEQF